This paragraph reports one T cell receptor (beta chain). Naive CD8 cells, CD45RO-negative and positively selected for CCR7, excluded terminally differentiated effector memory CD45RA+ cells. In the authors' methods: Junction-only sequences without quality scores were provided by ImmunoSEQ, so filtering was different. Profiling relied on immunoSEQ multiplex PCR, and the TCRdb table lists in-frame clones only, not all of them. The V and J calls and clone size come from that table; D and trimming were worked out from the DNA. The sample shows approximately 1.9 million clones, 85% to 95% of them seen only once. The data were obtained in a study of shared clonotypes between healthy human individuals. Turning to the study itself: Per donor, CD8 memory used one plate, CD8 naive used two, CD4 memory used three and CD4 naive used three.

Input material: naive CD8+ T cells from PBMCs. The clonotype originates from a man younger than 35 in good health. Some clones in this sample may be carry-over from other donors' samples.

The CDR3 DNA reads as TGTGCCAGCAGTTCTATTAACAGGGACAATGAGCAGTTCTTC. It yields the protein CASSSINRDNEQFF. The J gene is TRBJ2-1, the V gene TRBV6-1; D might be TRBD1 (6 bases). The V end was cut by 5 bases, the J end by 5 bases, with 13 bases between. CDR3 length: 14 amino acids. Looked up from germline, CDR1 is MNHNS and CDR2 is SASEGT.